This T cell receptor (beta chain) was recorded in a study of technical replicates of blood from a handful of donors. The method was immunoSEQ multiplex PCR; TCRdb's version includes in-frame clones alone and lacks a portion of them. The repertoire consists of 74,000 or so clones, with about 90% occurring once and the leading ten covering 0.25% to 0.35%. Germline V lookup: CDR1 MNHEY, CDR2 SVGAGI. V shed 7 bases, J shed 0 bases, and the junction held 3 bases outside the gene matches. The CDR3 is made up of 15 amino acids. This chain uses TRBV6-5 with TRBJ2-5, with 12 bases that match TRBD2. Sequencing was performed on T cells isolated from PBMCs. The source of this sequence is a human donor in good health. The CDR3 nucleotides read TGTGCCAGCACCCGGACTAGCGGGAACCAAGAGACCCAGTACTTC. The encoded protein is CASTRTSGNQETQYF.